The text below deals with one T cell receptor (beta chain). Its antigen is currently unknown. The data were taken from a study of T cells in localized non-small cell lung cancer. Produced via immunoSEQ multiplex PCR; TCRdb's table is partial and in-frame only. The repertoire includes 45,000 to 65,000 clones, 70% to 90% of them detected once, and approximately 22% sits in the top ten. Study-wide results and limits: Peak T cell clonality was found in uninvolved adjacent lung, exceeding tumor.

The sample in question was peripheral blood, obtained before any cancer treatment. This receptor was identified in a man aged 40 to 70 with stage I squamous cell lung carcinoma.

CDR3 sequence (DNA): TGTGCCAGCAGCTTGGGGGGTGCAGCTAATGAAAAACTGTTTTTT. Its translation: CASSLGGAANEKLFF. V and J are TRBV5-4 and TRBJ1-4; no definite D call. Trimming shortened V by 0 bases and J by 3 bases, and 9 bases separated the two germline ends. The CDR3 contains 15 residues. Germline V gene data show CDR1 as SGHNT and CDR2 as YYREEE (reference sequence). The entire variable domain, with the rest obtained from reference TRBV5-4 and TRBJ1-4, is as follows: ETGVTQSPTHLIKTRGQQVTLRCSSQSGHNTVSWYQQALGQGPQFIFQYYREEENGRGNFPPRFSGLQFPNYSSELNVNALELDDSALYLCASSLGGAANEKLFFGSGTQLSVL.